This entry lists 14 T cell receptor beta chains sequenced from one sample in a study of T cell responses to AZD1222 COVID-19 vaccine. The method was immunoSEQ multiplex PCR; TCRdb's version includes in-frame clones alone and lacks a portion of them. This sample has 100,000 to 150,000 clones; under 95% occur once, and the top ten carry 4% to 6%. Specimen: peripheral blood, collected 28 days after the second AZD1222 dose. The receptors shown here come from an adult who received the AZD1222 COVID-19 vaccine.

The chain combines TRBV30 with TRBJ2-2; TRBD2 might be the D (6 bases). The V gene lost 5 bases and the J gene lost 4 bases, with 11 bases spanning the gap. The CDR3 has 13 residues. The germline gives CDR1 GTSNPN, CDR2 SVGIG (reference sequence). CDR3 protein: CAWDGRPTGELFF. DNA of the CDR3: TGTGCCTGGGACGGGAGACCCACCGGGGAGCTGTTTTTT.

The chain uses TRBV6-5 and TRBJ1-1; 7 bases match TRBD1. The trim removed 7 bases at V and 0 bases at J, leaving 5 bases unmatched. In germline, CDR1 is MNHEY, CDR2 SVGAGI. This CDR3 has 14 amino acids. The CDR3 spells CASNPTGMNTEAFF. The CDR3 bases are TGTGCCAGCAATCCGACAGGGATGAACACTGAAGCTTTCTTT.

The rearrangement links TRBV4-1 to TRBJ2-1; 8 bases line up with TRBD2. Looked up from germline, CDR1 is MGHRA and CDR2 is YSYEKL. J gave up 0 bases and V 4 bases, and 14 bases lay outside the gene matches. This CDR3 contains 19 residues. Here the CDR3 DNA reads TGCGCCAGCAGCCCCCTCCGCGGCGGGGGGACTAGCTCCTACAATGAGCAGTTCTTC. Translated: CASSPLRGGGTSSYNEQFF.

The rearrangement uses TRBV19 and TRBJ2-1, with 10 bases lining up with TRBD1. The CDR3 contains 15 residues. Germline CDR1 reads LNHDA; CDR2 reads SQIVND (reference sequence). Trimming at V came to 5 bases and at J to 1 base, leaving 2 bases not matched to a gene. This CDR3 reads CASSWGQGSYNEQFF. CDR3 DNA sequence: TGTGCCAGTAGTTGGGGACAGGGGTCCTACAATGAGCAGTTCTTC.

The V and J genes are TRBV27 and TRBJ2-6, with D uncertain. V dropped 2 bases and J dropped 3 bases, with 8 bases sitting between them. This CDR3 contains 15 residues. Germline loops: CDR1 MNHEY, CDR2 SMNVEV (reference sequence). The DNA of the CDR3 is TGTGCCAGCAGTTTAGCGGTCGGTGGGGCCAACGTCCTGACTTTC. Translated, it gives CASSLAVGGANVLTF.

The V and J genes are TRBV5-8 and TRBJ2-1; TRBD2 matches at 16 bases. The CDR3 covers 17 residues. Germline lookup yields CDR1 SGHTS and CDR2 YDEGEE. With V trimmed by 3 bases and J by 6 bases, 6 bases remained unmatched. The CDR3 region is CASSSGLAGGPVNEQFF. CDR3 bases: TGTGCCAGCAGCTCGGGACTAGCGGGAGGGCCGGTCAATGAGCAGTTCTTC. Variable domain in full (rest from reference TRBV5-8 and TRBJ2-1): EAGVTQSPTHLIKTRGQQATLRCSPISGHTSVYWYQQALGLGLQFLLWYDEGEERNRGNFPPRFSGRQFPNYSSELNVNALELEDSALYLCASSSGLAGGPVNEQFFGPGTRLTVL.

Sample share makes this clone medium-sized. The chain uses TRBV6-2 or TRBV6-3 and TRBJ2-1; D is undetermined. This CDR3 is 15 amino acids long. Trimming left V 2 bases short and J 2 bases short, with 10 bases between. Germline V CDR1 and CDR2: MNHEY, SVGEGT. The CDR3 loop reads CASSYGGPPYNEQFF. CDR3 sequence (DNA): TGTGCCAGCAGTTACGGTGGACCTCCCTACAATGAGCAGTTCTTC.

The chain couples TRBV7-2 to TRBJ1-1; D is unclear. Per the germline V gene, CDR1 is SGHTA and CDR2 is FQGNSA. CDR3 length: 13 amino acids. V shed 2 bases and J shed 11 bases, with 15 bases lying between them. CDR3 sequence reads: CASSLFPEGEAFF. CDR3 in DNA: TGTGCCAGCAGCTTATTCCCGGAAGGTGAGGCTTTCTTT.

The gene calls are TRBV29-1 and TRBJ1-4; TRBD1 matches at 10 bases. V lost 7 bases to trimming and J lost 8 bases; unmatched junction nucleotides: 7. The germline V gene has CDR1 SQVTM and CDR2 ANQGSEA. The CDR3 extends over 13 amino acids. In nucleotides, the CDR3 is TGCAGCGCCCAGGGGACAGGGGAAGAAAAACTGTTTTTT. Amino acid sequence: CSAQGTGEEKLFF. Supplemented by reference TRBV29-1 and TRBJ1-4, the full variable domain reads SAVISQKPSRDICQRGTSLTIQCQVDSQVTMMFWYRQQPGQSLTLIATANQGSEATYESGFVIDKFPISRPNLTFSTLTVSNMSPEDSSIYLCSAQGTGEEKLFFGSGTQLSVL.

The rearrangement joins TRBV19 to TRBJ1-6, with D unclear. The CDR3 totals 14 residues. The germline CDR1 and CDR2 sequences are LNHDA and SQIVND (reference sequence). Deletions cut 2 bases from V and 8 bases from J, with 10 bases between. Written as DNA, the CDR3 is TGTGCCAGTAGTATAACCTGGGTGGATTCACCCCTCCACTTT. Translation: CASSITWVDSPLHF.

This sequence joins TRBV18 and TRBJ1-4; TRBD1 is a possible D gene (5 bases). The V and J ends lost 1 base and 7 bases respectively, with 10 bases between them. Germline loops: CDR1 KGHSH, CDR2 LQKENI. CDR3 length: 14 residues. CDR3 sequence: CASSPQGECEKLFF. Here the CDR3 DNA reads TGTGCCAGCTCACCACAAGGGGAGTGTGAAAAACTGTTTTTT.

The J gene is TRBJ1-1, the V gene TRBV27; TRBD1 matches at 7 bases. This CDR3 is built from 15 residues. Trimming cost V 0 bases and J 3 bases; bases outside gene matches: 4. The V gene's germline CDR1 is MNHEY and CDR2 SMNVEV (reference sequence). The CDR3 loop reads CASSLSEGADTEAFF. DNA for the CDR3: TGTGCCAGCAGTTTATCGGAGGGGGCCGACACTGAAGCTTTCTTT.

This rearrangement joins TRBV5-1 to TRBJ2-1, with 10 bases matching TRBD2. This CDR3 has 18 amino acids. After removal of 2 bases from V and 3 bases from J, the junction contained 11 bases not matched to a gene. Germline-derived CDR1 and CDR2 are SGHRS and YFSETQ. DNA for the CDR3: TGCGCCAGCAGCTTCCTTGGACTAGCGGCCACGCTCTACAATGAGCAGTTCTTC. Translating it yields CASSFLGLAATLYNEQFF.

The rearrangement uses TRBV6-2 or TRBV6-3 and TRBJ1-1, with a weak D call TRBD1 (6 bases). There are 14 residues in the CDR3. Trimming removed 5 bases from V and 0 bases from J, with 10 bases in between. Germline CDR1 MNHEY, CDR2 SVGEGT. The DNA of the CDR3 is TGTGCCAGCAGTACCCACAGGGTGAACACTGAAGCTTTCTTT. It translates to CASSTHRVNTEAFF.